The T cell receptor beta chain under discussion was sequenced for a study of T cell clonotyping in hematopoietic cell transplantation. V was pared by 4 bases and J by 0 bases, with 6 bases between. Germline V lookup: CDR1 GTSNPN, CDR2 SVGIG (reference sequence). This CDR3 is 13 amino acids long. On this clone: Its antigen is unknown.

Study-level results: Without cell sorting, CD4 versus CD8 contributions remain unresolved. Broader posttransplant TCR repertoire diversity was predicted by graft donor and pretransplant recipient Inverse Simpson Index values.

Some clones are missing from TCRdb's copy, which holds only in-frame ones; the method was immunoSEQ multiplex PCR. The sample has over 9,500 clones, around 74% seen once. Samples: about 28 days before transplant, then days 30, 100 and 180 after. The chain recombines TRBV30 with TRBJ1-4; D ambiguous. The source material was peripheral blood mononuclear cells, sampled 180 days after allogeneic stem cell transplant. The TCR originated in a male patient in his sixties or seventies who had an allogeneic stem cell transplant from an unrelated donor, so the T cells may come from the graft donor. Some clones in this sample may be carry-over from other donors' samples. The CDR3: CAWTGTTNEKLFF. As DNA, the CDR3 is TGTGCCTGGACCGGGACAACTAATGAAAAACTGTTTTTT.